Below, 32 T cell receptor beta chains from the same sample are listed, as sequenced in a study of blood T cell repertoires in COVID-19 (dated by TCRdb to the early 2020s). To prepare the library, the immunoSEQ multiplex PCR assay was applied. The clones in this table, taken by TCRdb from immuneACCESS, are in-frame only. Not every clone is retained; where verified, under half of the shortfall comes from an unresolved V gene, and the cause of the rest is unknown. For this sample the table gives about 50,000 clones, of which approximately 85% were detected only once. Roughly 10% of the sample is in the top ten clones. The sequencing sample was made of peripheral blood. The receptor set was obtained from a human donor in a cohort sampled during active COVID-19.

This clone was found once. The genes are TRBV4-2 and TRBJ2-3; 12 bases are a match to TRBD2. J was trimmed by 6 bases and V by 4 bases; bases with no gene match: 14. The germline gives CDR1 LGHNA, CDR2 YNFKEQ. This CDR3 contains 18 residues. CDR3 DNA: TGTGCCAGCAGCCGTGATCCTGGGCTAGCGGGGGGGGGTGATACGCAGTATTTT. Translation gives CASSRDPGLAGGGDTQYF.

The chain joins TRBV6-5 to TRBJ2-7; 9 bases agree with TRBD2. The CDR3 length is 14 residues. CDR1 is MNHEY, CDR2 SVGAGI, per germline. The V segment lost 3 bases and the J segment 8 bases; nucleotides outside the gene matches: 8. CDR3 protein: CASSYYATSGQQYF. In DNA form, the CDR3 reads TGTGCCAGCAGTTATTACGCGACTAGCGGACAGCAGTACTTC.

This chain joins TRBV27 and TRBJ2-3, with D possibly TRBD2 on 5 matching bases. V was trimmed by 3 bases and J by 2 bases, leaving 15 bases between them. The CDR3 has 16 amino acids. The germline V gene encodes CDR1 MNHEY and CDR2 SMNVEV (reference sequence). The CDR3 loop reads CASSFRDSVDTDTQYF. The CDR3 nucleotides are TGTGCCAGCAGTTTCCGGGATTCCGTAGACACAGATACGCAGTATTTT.

The chain couples TRBV30 to TRBJ2-7; 8 positions match TRBD1. Germline assignment: CDR1 GTSNPN and CDR2 SVGIG (reference sequence). The V gene end was trimmed by 5 bases and the J gene end by 3 bases; junction bases not matched to a gene: 3. The CDR3 length is 12 residues. CDR3 sequence (DNA): TGTGCCTGGGGACAGGGTTACTACGAGCAGTACTTC. Protein product: CAWGQGYYEQYF.

The rearrangement links TRBV5-8 to TRBJ1-2; TRBD1 is a possible D gene (6 bases). Germline V gives CDR1 SGHTS, CDR2 YDEGEE. V lost 7 bases and J lost 2, with 15 bases in between. This CDR3 has 14 amino acids. The CDR3 spells CASGNRALNYGYTF. DNA of the CDR3: TGTGCCAGCGGGAACAGGGCTCTGAACTATGGCTACACCTTC.

The chain couples TRBV7-2 to TRBJ2-2; TRBD2 might be the D (6 bases). Trimming pared 5 bases from V and 5 bases from J, leaving 9 bases between. Per the germline V gene, CDR1 is SGHTA and CDR2 is FQGNSA. This CDR3 is 13 amino acids long. This CDR3 reads CASSPAGTGELFF. The CDR3 DNA is TGTGCCAGCAGCCCCGCGGGGACCGGGGAGCTGTTTTTT.

The chain couples TRBV3-1 (or the pseudogene TRBV3-2) to TRBJ2-1; 14 bases fit TRBD2. J was trimmed by 9 bases and V by 3 bases; bases with no gene match: 7. The germline CDR1 and CDR2 sequences are LGHDT and YNNKEL (reference sequence). CDR3 length: 16 residues. The chain's CDR3 is CASSQGTSGRLGEQFF. The CDR3 region has the DNA TGTGCCAGCAGCCAGGGGACTAGCGGGAGACTCGGTGAGCAGTTCTTC.

The J gene is TRBJ2-7, the V gene TRBV12-3 or TRBV12-4, with 7 bases that match TRBD1. The CDR3 spans 13 residues. V lost 3 bases to trimming and J lost 6 bases; unmatched junction nucleotides: 5. CDR3 loop: CASSFKGAGEQYF. CDR3 nucleotides: TGTGCCAGCAGTTTCAAGGGGGCCGGCGAGCAGTACTTC.

This clone was found many times. The chain employs TRBV7-6 and TRBJ2-1; D unclear. Germline values: CDR1 SGHVS, CDR2 FNYEAQ. The CDR3 totals 13 residues. V shed 5 bases and J shed 6 bases, with 11 bases lying between them. CDR3 DNA sequence: TGTGCCAGCAGCCATCGCGATGGCAATGAGCAGTTCTTC. This translates into CASSHRDGNEQFF.

The chain combines TRBV27 with TRBJ2-1; D might be TRBD2 (5 bases). Trimming removed 2 bases from V and 3 bases from J, with 11 bases in between. The CDR3 covers 15 residues. Per germline, CDR1 MNHEY and CDR2 SMNVEV (reference sequence). CDR3 region: CASSLDGVFYNEQFF. CDR3 coding DNA: TGTGCCAGCAGTTTAGACGGGGTGTTCTACAATGAGCAGTTCTTC.

The table lists this clone with a count of one. The chain uses TRBV6-5 and TRBJ1-5; perhaps TRBD1 as D (5 bases). CDR3 length: 13 amino acids. The V gene lost 10 bases and the J gene lost 10 bases, with 20 bases spanning the gap. Germline CDR1 reads MNHEY; CDR2 reads SVGAGI. The CDR3 DNA reads TGTGCCACCAAACAGGCCGGGGGAAAACCCCAGCATTTT. This gives the protein CATKQAGGKPQHF.

V gene TRBV2 combines with J gene TRBJ1-5; TRBD1 is a possible D gene (6 bases). Trimming cost V 6 bases and J 1 base, with 16 bases left between them. Germline CDR1 and CDR2: SNHLY and FYNNEI. The CDR3 spans 16 residues. The DNA of the CDR3 is TGTGCCAGCAGGGAAACGGGGGGGGGCAGCAATCAGCCCCAGCATTTT. Protein: CASRETGGGSNQPQHF.

J is TRBJ1-5 and V is TRBV19; D gene uncertain. The CDR3 is made up of 18 amino acids. Germline values: CDR1 LNHDA, CDR2 SQIVND (reference sequence). V was shortened by 2 bases and J by 0 bases, with 17 bases between the two germline ends. The chain's CDR3 is CASSISPAGRYSNQPQHF. CDR3 nucleotide sequence: TGTGCCAGTAGTATATCCCCAGCGGGTAGATATAGCAATCAGCCCCAGCATTTT. Drawing the rest from reference TRBV19 and TRBJ1-5, the complete variable domain is DGGITQSPKYLFRKEGQNVTLSCEQNLNHDAMYWYRQDPGQGLRLIYYSQIVNDFQKGDIAEGYSVSREKKESFPLTVTSAQKNPTAFYLCASSISPAGRYSNQPQHFGDGTRLSIL.

The chain couples TRBV28 to TRBJ2-1; TRBD2 matches at 13 bases. Trimming cost V 6 bases and J 0 bases; bases outside gene matches: 5. Germline CDR1 is MDHEN and CDR2 is SYDVKM. The CDR3 covers 17 residues. The CDR3 here is CASSQLAGGSSYNEQFF. For the CDR3, the DNA is TGTGCCAGCAGCCAACTAGCGGGAGGGTCCTCCTACAATGAGCAGTTCTTC. Filled out from reference TRBV28 and TRBJ2-1, the complete variable domain reads DVKVTQSSRYLVKRTGEKVFLECVQDMDHENMFWYRQDPGLGLRLIYFSYDVKMKEKGDIPEGYSVSREKKERFSLILESASTNQTSMYLCASSQLAGGSSYNEQFFGPGTRLTVL.

This chain connects TRBV4-1 to TRBJ1-1; D is ambiguous. Per the germline V gene, CDR1 is MGHRA and CDR2 is YSYEKL. Trimming removed 4 bases from V and 1 base from J, with 13 bases in between. This CDR3 contains 15 residues. The CDR3 protein is CASSPMEGRNTEAFF. DNA for the CDR3: TGCGCCAGCAGCCCGATGGAGGGTCGGAACACTGAAGCTTTCTTT.

The V gene is TRBV3-1 (or the pseudogene TRBV3-2), the J gene TRBJ2-1; D is uncertain. The CDR3 totals 13 residues. V shed 4 bases and J shed 12 bases, with 16 bases lying between them. Germline lookup yields CDR1 LGHDT and CDR2 YNNKEL (reference sequence). CDR3: CASSRSSQEPQFF. The CDR3 coding sequence is TGTGCCAGCAGCCGGTCGAGTCAGGAACCGCAGTTCTTC.

This rearrangement joins TRBV5-1 to TRBJ1-1, with 7 positions matching TRBD1. V was pared by 0 bases and J by 4 bases, with 0 bases of the junction left unmatched. In germline, CDR1 is SGHRS, CDR2 YFSETQ. There are 13 residues in the CDR3. The CDR3 reads CASSLDRGTEAFF. As DNA, the CDR3 is TGCGCCAGCAGCTTGGACAGGGGCACTGAAGCTTTCTTT.

The chain carries TRBV11-2 and TRBJ2-2; 8 bases are shared with TRBD1. Germline trimming cut 5 bases from V and 6 bases from J; bases unmatched to any gene: 8. Germline CDR1 reads SGHAT; CDR2 reads FQNNGV. The CDR3 consists of 15 residues. The CDR3 sequence: CASSPTTGVAGELFF. The CDR3 coding sequence is TGTGCCAGCAGCCCAACGACAGGGGTGGCCGGGGAGCTGTTTTTT.

The chain combines TRBV29-1 with TRBJ2-7; no definite D call. V dropped 4 bases and J dropped 3 bases, with 7 bases sitting between them. Germline CDR1 is SQVTM and CDR2 is ANQGSEA. The CDR3 covers 11 residues. For the CDR3, the DNA is TGCAGCGTTGCCAACAGCTACGAGCAGTACTTC. Amino acid sequence: CSVANSYEQYF.

The chain carries TRBV6-4 and TRBJ2-2, with 9 bases matching TRBD1. V shed 5 bases, J shed 1 base, and the junction held 5 bases outside the gene matches. Germline values: CDR1 MRHNA, CDR2 SNTAGT. The CDR3 covers 16 residues. DNA of the CDR3: TGTGCCAGCAGTAGGACGGACAGGGGGAACACCGGGGAGCTGTTTTTT. It translates to CASSRTDRGNTGELFF.

There are a few counts of this clone. One end of the junction fails to match germline, which may point to a read error. V and J are TRBV6-1 and TRBJ2-7; possibly TRBD1 for D (6 bases). The CDR3 totals 14 residues. Per the germline V gene, CDR1 is MNHNS and CDR2 is SASEGT. Here the CDR3 DNA reads TGTGCCAGCAGTGACCTTGTGTCAGGGGCCAAGCCCCATTTC. Its translation is CASSDLVSGAKPHF.

V is TRBV11-3 and J is TRBJ2-7, with D unresolved. V was trimmed by 2 bases and J by 2 bases, leaving 10 bases between them. CDR3 length: 14 amino acids. Germline loops: CDR1 SGHNT, CDR2 YENEEA. The CDR3 nucleotides are TGTGCCAGCAGCTTACGCGGAGAGGCCTACGAGCAGTACTTC. Protein sequence: CASSLRGEAYEQYF.

V gene TRBV7-2 combines with J gene TRBJ1-2; D possibly corresponds to TRBD1 (5 bases). Germline V gene lookup returns CDR1 SGHTA and CDR2 FQGNSA. CDR3 size: 16 residues. The V gene lost 5 bases and the J gene lost 5 bases, with 21 bases spanning the gap. CDR3: CASSPPPAGRDYGYTF. The DNA for the CDR3 is TGTGCCAGCAGCCCCCCCCCGGCAGGGAGGGATTATGGCTACACCTTC.

V and J are TRBV10-3 and TRBJ2-3, with 9 bases aligning to TRBD2. Per the germline V gene, CDR1 is ENHRY and CDR2 is SYGVKD. With V trimmed by 4 bases and J by 0 bases, 8 bases remained unmatched. This CDR3 is 17 amino acids long. The CDR3 nucleotides read TGTGCCATCAGTGGTCTAGCGGGACTAGCTAGCACAGATACGCAGTATTTT. Residues: CAISGLAGLASTDTQYF.

The chain uses TRBV14 and TRBJ1-2; the D is unclear. Germline assignment: CDR1 SGHDN and CDR2 FVKESK. The CDR3 runs to 13 residues. Trimming stripped 4 bases from V and 8 bases from J, with 14 bases between. CDR3 DNA: TGTGCCAGCAGCCCCTCTGGGAGGTCCGGCTACACCTTC. It specifies CASSPSGRSGYTF.

The rearrangement joins TRBV30 to TRBJ1-3; TRBD1 agrees at 10 bases. Germline V CDR1 and CDR2: GTSNPN, SVGIG (reference sequence). V lost 3 bases and J lost 1; bases outside the gene matches: 12. The CDR3 has 18 amino acids. This chain's CDR3 is CAWSRDRGSLWSGNTIYF. Here the CDR3 DNA reads TGTGCCTGGAGCCGGGACAGGGGATCCCTCTGGTCTGGAAACACCATATATTTT.

The genes are TRBV7-2 and TRBJ1-2; weak D call: TRBD1 (5 bases). Germline CDR1 SGHTA, CDR2 FQGNSA. The CDR3 length is 14 residues. Trimming cost V 6 bases and J 0 bases, with 11 bases left between them. CDR3 coding DNA: TGTGCCAGCAGTCCAAGGGGCTCTAACTATGGCTACACCTTC. Its protein product is CASSPRGSNYGYTF.

The chain couples TRBV6-1 to TRBJ2-7; maybe TRBD1 (6 bases). Trimming left V 2 bases short and J 2 bases short, with 13 bases between. The germline V gene encodes CDR1 MNHNS and CDR2 SASEGT. This CDR3 contains 15 residues. CDR3 DNA: TGTGCCAGCAGTGAATTGGACAGTGGAACCTACGAGCAGTACTTC. Its protein product is CASSELDSGTYEQYF.

CDR3 bases: TGCGCCAGCTCTACGGGACAGGGACAAGAGACCCAGTACTTC. It translates to CASSTGQGQETQYF. V gene TRBV5-1 combines with J gene TRBJ2-5, with 9 bases aligning to TRBD1. After removal of 7 bases from V and 2 bases from J, the junction contained 6 bases not matched to a gene. Looked up from germline, CDR1 is SGHRS and CDR2 is YFSETQ. There are 14 residues in the CDR3.

The genes are TRBV7-2 and TRBJ2-3; the match to TRBD1 covers 12 bases. Trimming at V came to 7 bases and at J to 7 bases, leaving 9 bases not matched to a gene. This CDR3 region has 15 residues. CDR1 and CDR2 (germline): SGHTA, FQGNSA. In DNA form, the CDR3 reads TGTGCCAGCACCCACAGGGACAGGGGGCGATATACGCAGTATTTT. Residues: CASTHRDRGRYTQYF. Together with reference TRBV7-2 and TRBJ2-3, the CDR3 gives the full variable domain: GAGVSQSPSNKVTEKGKDVELRCDPISGHTALYWYRQSLGQGLEFLIYFQGNSAPDKSGLPSDRFSAERTGGSVSTLTIQRTQQEDSAVYLCASTHRDRGRYTQYFGPGTRLTVL.

In nucleotides, the CDR3 is TGCAGTGCTAGTATTGCCCTGACAGGCCATCAGCCCCAGCATTTT. Amino acid sequence: CSASIALTGHQPQHF. The chain joins TRBV20-1 to TRBJ1-5, with a possible D match to TRBD1 (6 bases). This CDR3 has 15 amino acids. Germline V gene lookup returns CDR1 DFQATT and CDR2 SNEGSKA (reference sequence). The germline V and J ends were trimmed by 3 bases and 5 bases, with 17 bases remaining between them.

The V gene is TRBV5-6, the J gene TRBJ2-1, with D perhaps matching TRBD1 (6 bases). This CDR3 has 15 amino acids. Trimming removed 2 bases at V and 8 bases at J, with 17 bases between. Germline V gene sequence: CDR1 SGHDT, CDR2 YYEEEE. As DNA, the CDR3 is TGTGCCAGCAGCTTTTTACGTGGGGGCCAGGATGAGCAGTTCTTC. Translation: CASSFLRGGQDEQFF.